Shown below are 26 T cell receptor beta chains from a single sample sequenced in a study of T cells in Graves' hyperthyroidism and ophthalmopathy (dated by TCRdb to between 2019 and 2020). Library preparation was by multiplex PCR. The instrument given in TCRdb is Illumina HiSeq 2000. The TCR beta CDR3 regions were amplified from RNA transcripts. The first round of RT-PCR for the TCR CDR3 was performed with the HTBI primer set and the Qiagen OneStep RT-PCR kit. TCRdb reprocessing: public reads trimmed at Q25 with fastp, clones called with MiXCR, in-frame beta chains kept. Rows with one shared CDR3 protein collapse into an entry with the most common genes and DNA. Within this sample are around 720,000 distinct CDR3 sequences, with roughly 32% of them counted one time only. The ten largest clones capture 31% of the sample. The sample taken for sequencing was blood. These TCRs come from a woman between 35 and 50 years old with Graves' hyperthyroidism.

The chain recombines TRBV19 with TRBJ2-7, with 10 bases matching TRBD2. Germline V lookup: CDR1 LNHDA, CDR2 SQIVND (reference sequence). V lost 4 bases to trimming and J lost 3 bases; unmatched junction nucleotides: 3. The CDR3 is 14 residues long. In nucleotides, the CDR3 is TGTGCCAGTAGTACTTCTAGCGGGAGCTACGAGCAGTACTTC. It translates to CASSTSSGSYEQYF.

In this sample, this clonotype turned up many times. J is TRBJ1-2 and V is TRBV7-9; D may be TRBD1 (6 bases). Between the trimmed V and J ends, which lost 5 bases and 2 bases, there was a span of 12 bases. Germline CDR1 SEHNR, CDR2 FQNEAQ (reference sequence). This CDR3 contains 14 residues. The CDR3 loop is CASSVSRGNYGYTF. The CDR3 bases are TGTGCCAGCAGCGTCTCCAGGGGAAACTATGGCTACACCTTC.

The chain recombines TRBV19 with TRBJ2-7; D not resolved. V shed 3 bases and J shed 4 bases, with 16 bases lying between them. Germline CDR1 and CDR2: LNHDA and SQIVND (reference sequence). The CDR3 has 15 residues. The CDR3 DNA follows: TGTGCCAGTAGTATCCCCAGCATCTTTGCGTACGAGCAGTACTTC. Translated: CASSIPSIFAYEQYF.

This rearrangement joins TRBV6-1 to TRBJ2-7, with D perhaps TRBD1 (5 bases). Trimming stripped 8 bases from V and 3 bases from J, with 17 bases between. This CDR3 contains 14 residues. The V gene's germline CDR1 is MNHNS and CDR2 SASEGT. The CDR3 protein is CASSPQDNIYEQYF. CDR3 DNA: TGTGCCAGCTCACCACAGGACAATATCTACGAGCAGTACTTC.

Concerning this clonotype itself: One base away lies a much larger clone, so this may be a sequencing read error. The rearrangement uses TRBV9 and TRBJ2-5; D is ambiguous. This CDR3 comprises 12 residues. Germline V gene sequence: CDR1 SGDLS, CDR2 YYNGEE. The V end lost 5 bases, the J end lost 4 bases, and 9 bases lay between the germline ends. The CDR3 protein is CASRQDGETQYF. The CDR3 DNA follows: TGTGCCAGCAGGCAAGATGGAGAGACCCAGTACTTC.

The CDR3: CASSADYSYEQYF. The CDR3, as DNA: TGCGCCAGCTCCGCTGACTACTCCTACGAGCAGTACTTC. The chain links TRBV10-1 to TRBJ2-7, with D possibly TRBD2 on 5 matching bases. V was shortened by 8 bases and J by 0 bases, with 11 bases between the two germline ends. The CDR3 length is 13 residues. CDR1 is WNHNN and CDR2 is SYGVQD in the germline V gene (reference sequence).

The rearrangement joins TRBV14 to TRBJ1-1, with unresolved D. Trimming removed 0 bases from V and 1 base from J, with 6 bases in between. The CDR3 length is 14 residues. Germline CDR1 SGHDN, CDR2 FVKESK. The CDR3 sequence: CASSQDTGNTEAFF. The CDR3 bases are TGTGCCAGCAGCCAAGACACCGGGAACACTGAAGCTTTCTTT.

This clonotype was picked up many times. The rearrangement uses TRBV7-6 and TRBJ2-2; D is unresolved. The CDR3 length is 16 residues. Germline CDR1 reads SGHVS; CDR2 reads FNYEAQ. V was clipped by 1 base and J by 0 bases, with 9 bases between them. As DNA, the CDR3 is TGTGCCAGCAGCTTAGTCGGCCCCGCGAACACCGGGGAGCTGTTTTTT. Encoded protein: CASSLVGPANTGELFF.

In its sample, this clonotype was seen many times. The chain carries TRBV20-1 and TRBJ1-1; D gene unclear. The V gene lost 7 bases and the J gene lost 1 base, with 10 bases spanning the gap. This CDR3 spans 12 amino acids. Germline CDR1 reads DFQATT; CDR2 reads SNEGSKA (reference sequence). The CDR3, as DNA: TGCAGTGTTGGCAGACCGAACACTGAAGCTTTCTTT. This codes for CSVGRPNTEAFF.

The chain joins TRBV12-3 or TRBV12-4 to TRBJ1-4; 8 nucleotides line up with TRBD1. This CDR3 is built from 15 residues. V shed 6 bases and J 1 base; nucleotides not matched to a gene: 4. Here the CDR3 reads CASRGTGRTNEKLFF. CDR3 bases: TGTGCCAGCAGGGGGACAGGCCGAACTAATGAAAAACTGTTTTTT.

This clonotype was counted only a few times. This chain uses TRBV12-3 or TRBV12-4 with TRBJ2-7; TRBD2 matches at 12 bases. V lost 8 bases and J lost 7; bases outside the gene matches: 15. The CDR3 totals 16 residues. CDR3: CASSGTTSGSSGEQYF. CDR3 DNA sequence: TGTGCCAGCTCAGGGACGACTAGCGGGAGTTCGGGGGAGCAGTACTTC.

The CDR3 DNA follows: TGCGCCAGCAGCTTGGCCCCGGACGGGAACTCCTACGAGCAGTACTTC. It specifies CASSLAPDGNSYEQYF. The rearrangement links TRBV5-1 to TRBJ2-7, with a tentative D call TRBD2 (5 bases). Trimming removed 0 bases at V and 0 bases at J, with 13 bases between. Looked up from germline, CDR1 is SGHRS and CDR2 is YFSETQ. This CDR3 region has 16 residues. Variable domain in full (rest from reference TRBV5-1 and TRBJ2-7): KAGVTQTPRYLIKTRGQQVTLSCSPISGHRSVSWYQQTPGQGLQFLFEYFSETQRNKGNFPGRFSGRQFSNSRSEMNVSTLELGDSALYLCASSLAPDGNSYEQYFGPGTRLTVT.

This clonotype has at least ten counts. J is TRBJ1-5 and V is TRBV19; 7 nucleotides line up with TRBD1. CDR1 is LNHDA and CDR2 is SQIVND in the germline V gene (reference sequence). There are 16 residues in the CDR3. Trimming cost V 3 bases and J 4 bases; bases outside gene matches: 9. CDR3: CASSIPDRALNQPQHF. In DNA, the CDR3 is TGTGCCAGTAGTATCCCCGACAGGGCACTTAATCAGCCCCAGCATTTT.

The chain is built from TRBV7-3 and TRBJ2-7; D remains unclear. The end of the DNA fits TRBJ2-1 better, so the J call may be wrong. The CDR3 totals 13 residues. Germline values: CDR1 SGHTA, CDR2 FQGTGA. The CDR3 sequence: CASSLISYNEQFF. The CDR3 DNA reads TGTGCCAGCAGCTTAATATCCTACAATGAGCAGTTCTTC.

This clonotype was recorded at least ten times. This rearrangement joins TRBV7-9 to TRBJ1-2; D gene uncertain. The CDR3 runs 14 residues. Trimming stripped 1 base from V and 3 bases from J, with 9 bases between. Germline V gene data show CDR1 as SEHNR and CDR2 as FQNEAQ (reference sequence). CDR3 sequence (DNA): TGTGCCAGCAGCTTAGGAGGAGGTGACTATGGCTACACCTTC. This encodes CASSLGGGDYGYTF.

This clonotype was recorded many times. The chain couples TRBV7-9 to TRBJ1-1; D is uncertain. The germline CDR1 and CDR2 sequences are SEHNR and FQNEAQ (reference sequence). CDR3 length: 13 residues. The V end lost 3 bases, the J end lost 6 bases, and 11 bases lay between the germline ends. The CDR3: CASSFMYGAEAFF. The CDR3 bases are TGTGCCAGCAGCTTTATGTATGGGGCTGAAGCTTTCTTT.

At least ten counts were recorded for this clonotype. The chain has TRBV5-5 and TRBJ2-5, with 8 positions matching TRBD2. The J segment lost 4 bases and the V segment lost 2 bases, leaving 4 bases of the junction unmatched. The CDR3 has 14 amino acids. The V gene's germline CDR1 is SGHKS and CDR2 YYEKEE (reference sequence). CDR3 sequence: CASSFVAGGETQYF. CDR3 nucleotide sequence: TGTGCCAGCAGCTTCGTCGCGGGGGGAGAGACCCAGTACTTC. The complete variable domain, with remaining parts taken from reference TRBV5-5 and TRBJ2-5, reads DAGVTQSPTHLIKTRGQQVTLRCSPISGHKSVSWYQQVLGQGPQFIFQYYEKEERGRGNFPDRFSARQFPNYSSELNVNALLLGDSALYLCASSFVAGGETQYFGPGTRLLVL.

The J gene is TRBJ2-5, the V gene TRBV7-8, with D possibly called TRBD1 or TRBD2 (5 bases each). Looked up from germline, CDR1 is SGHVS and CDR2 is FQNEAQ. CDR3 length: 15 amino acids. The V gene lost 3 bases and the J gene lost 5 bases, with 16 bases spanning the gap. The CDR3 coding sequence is TGTGCCAGCAGCTTTCTCGGGGCCGAAGGGGAGACCCAGTACTTC. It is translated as CASSFLGAEGETQYF. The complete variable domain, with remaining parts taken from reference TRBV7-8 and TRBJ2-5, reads GAGVSQSPRYKVAKRGQDVALRCDPISGHVSLFWYQQALGQGPEFLTYFQNEAQLDKSGLPSDRFFAERPEGSVSTLKIQRTQQEDSAVYLCASSFLGAEGETQYFGPGTRLLVL.

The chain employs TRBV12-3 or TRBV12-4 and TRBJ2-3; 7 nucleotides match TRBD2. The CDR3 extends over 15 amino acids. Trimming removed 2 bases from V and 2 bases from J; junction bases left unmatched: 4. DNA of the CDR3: TGTGCCAGCAGTTTATGGGCGGGGGTCACAGATACGCAGTATTTT. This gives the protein CASSLWAGVTDTQYF.

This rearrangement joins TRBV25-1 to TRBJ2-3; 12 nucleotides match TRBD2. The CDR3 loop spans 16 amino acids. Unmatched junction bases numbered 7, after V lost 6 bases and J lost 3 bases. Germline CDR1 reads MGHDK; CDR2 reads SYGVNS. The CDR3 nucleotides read TGTGCCAGCAGCCCCCGGACTAGCGGGGAGACAGATACGCAGTATTTT. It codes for CASSPRTSGETDTQYF.

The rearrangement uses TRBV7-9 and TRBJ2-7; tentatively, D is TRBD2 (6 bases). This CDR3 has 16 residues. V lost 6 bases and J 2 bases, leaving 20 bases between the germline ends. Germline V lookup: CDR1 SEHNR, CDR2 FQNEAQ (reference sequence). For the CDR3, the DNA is TGTGCCAGCAGTGAAGGAGGAGGGTGGGACGCCTACGAGCAGTACTTC. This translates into CASSEGGGWDAYEQYF.

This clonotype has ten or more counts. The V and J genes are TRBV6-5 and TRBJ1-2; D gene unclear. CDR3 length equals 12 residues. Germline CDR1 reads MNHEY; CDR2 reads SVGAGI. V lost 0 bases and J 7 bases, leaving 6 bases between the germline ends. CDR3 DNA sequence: TGTGCCAGCAGTTACTCGGACGTTGGCTACACCTTC. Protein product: CASSYSDVGYTF.

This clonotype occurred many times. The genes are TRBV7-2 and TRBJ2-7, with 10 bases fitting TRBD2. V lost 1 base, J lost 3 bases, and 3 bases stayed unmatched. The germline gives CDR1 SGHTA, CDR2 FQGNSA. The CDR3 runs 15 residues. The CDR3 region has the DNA TGTGCCAGCAGCTTAGTTACTAGCGGGAACTACGAGCAGTACTTC. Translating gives CASSLVTSGNYEQYF.

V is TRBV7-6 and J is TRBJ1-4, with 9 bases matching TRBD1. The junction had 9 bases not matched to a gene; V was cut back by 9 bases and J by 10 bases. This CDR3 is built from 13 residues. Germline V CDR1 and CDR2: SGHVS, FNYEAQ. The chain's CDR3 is CASFRDRDGKLFF. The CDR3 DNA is TGTGCCAGTTTCCGGGACAGGGATGGAAAACTGTTTTTT.

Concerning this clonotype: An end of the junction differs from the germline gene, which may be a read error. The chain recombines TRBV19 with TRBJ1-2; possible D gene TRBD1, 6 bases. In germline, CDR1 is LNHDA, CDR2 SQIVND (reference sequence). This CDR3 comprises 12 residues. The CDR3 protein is CASSYRDYGHTF. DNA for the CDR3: TGTGCCAGTAGTTACAGGGACTATGGCCACACCTTC.

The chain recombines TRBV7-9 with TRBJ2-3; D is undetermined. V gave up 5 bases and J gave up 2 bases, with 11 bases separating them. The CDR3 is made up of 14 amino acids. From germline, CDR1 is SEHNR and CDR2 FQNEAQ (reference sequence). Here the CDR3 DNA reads TGTGCCAGCAGCCCCACAGTCGTCACAGATACGCAGTATTTT. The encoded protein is CASSPTVVTDTQYF.